Below, 21 T cell receptor beta chains from the same sample are listed, as sequenced in a study of Ad26.COV2.S vaccination and SARS-CoV-2 variants. The treatment is: around 19 received Ad26.COV2.S at low or high dose, single or two shots; several received placebo; per-sample allocation not given. Collection of samples fell on day 63 after the first vaccine or placebo injection. TCRdb keeps only in-frame clones here, not all; method: immunoSEQ multiplex PCR. Of over 400,000 clones listed, approximately 92% are singletons. The source material was peripheral blood, sampled in a trial of Ad26.COV2.S vaccine versus placebo. The receptors shown here come from a person between 18 and 65 years old who received the Ad26.COV2.S COVID-19 vaccine or a placebo.

The chain has TRBV6-6 and TRBJ2-2; no definite D call. V lost 8 bases and J 6 bases, leaving 7 bases between the germline ends. Germline V gene data show CDR1 as MNHNY and CDR2 as SVGAGI (reference sequence). The CDR3 has 11 residues. The CDR3 DNA reads as TGTGCCAGCCATGCACCCGGGGAGCTGTTTTTT. The encoded protein is CASHAPGELFF.

This CDR3 is CASSPGLGSTEAFF. In DNA form, the CDR3 reads TGTGCCAGCAGCCCAGGTTTAGGTAGCACTGAAGCTTTCTTT. The rearrangement joins TRBV7-9 to TRBJ1-1; D is unresolved. The CDR3 totals 14 residues. Germline values: CDR1 SEHNR, CDR2 FQNEAQ (reference sequence). V lost 5 bases and J 4 bases, leaving 14 bases between the germline ends.

The chain links TRBV18 to TRBJ1-1, with 10 positions matching TRBD1. The germline gives CDR1 KGHSH, CDR2 LQKENI. J lost 7 bases, V lost 2 bases, and 4 bases had no gene match. CDR3 size: 14 residues. This CDR3 is CASSPGQGVGEAFF. The CDR3 nucleotides are TGTGCCAGCTCACCAGGACAGGGGGTCGGTGAAGCTTTCTTT.

V and J are TRBV4-3 and TRBJ1-2, with a weak D call TRBD1 (5 bases). CDR1 is LGHNA and CDR2 is YSLEER in the germline V gene. This CDR3 is 15 amino acids long. The V and J ends lost 0 bases and 6 bases respectively, with 14 bases between them. In DNA form, the CDR3 reads TGCGCCAGCAGCCAAGATGAGGGGTATGCACATGGCTACACCTTC. Protein product: CASSQDEGYAHGYTF.

This sequence joins TRBV18 and TRBJ1-2; D is possibly TRBD1 (5 bases). Trimming shortened V by 0 bases and J by 9 bases, and 20 bases separated the two germline ends. Per the germline V gene, CDR1 is KGHSH and CDR2 is LQKENI. The CDR3 has 16 residues. The DNA of the CDR3 is TGTGCCAGCTCACCACCGTCTACAGGTCTGAAGGGGAGCTACACCTTC. This encodes CASSPPSTGLKGSYTF. Drawing the rest from reference TRBV18 and TRBJ1-2, the complete variable domain is NAGVMQNPRHLVRRRGQEARLRCSPMKGHSHVYWYRQLPEEGLKFMVYLQKENIIDESGMPKERFSAEFPKEGPSILRIQQVVRGDSAAYFCASSPPSTGLKGSYTFGSGTRLTVV.

The rearrangement uses TRBV7-9 and TRBJ2-5; D unclear. This CDR3 contains 13 residues. CDR1 is SEHNR and CDR2 is FQNEAQ in the germline V gene (reference sequence). V was shortened by 3 bases and J by 5 bases, with 10 bases between the two germline ends. CDR3 DNA: TGTGCCAGCAGCTTGTCCGGGCGGGAGACCCAGTACTTC. Translating it yields CASSLSGRETQYF. Drawing the rest from reference TRBV7-9 and TRBJ2-5, the complete variable domain is DTGVSQNPRHKITKRGQNVTFRCDPISEHNRLYWYRQTLGQGPEFLTYFQNEAQLEKSRLLSDRFSAERPKGSFSTLEIQRTEQGDSAMYLCASSLSGRETQYFGPGTRLLVL.

The rearrangement uses TRBV5-1 and TRBJ1-2; D unresolved. The CDR3 contains 13 residues. The V gene lost 0 bases and the J gene lost 8 bases, with 11 bases spanning the gap. CDR1 SGHRS and CDR2 YFSETQ come from the germline V gene. The CDR3 loop reads CASSLGQVGGYTF. In nucleotides, the CDR3 is TGCGCCAGCAGCTTGGGGCAGGTAGGCGGCTACACCTTC.

This clone has a single count. The V gene is TRBV4-1, the J gene TRBJ1-2; D not certain. The CDR3 is made up of 14 amino acids. V dropped 1 base and J dropped 5 bases, with 11 bases sitting between them. Germline V lookup: CDR1 MGHRA, CDR2 YSYEKL. CDR3 protein: CASSQGTAAYGYTF. CDR3 bases: TGCGCCAGCAGCCAAGGTACAGCCGCATATGGCTACACCTTC.

This clone was picked up one time. The chain employs TRBV24-1 and TRBJ1-4, with D tentatively TRBD1 (6 bases). V lost 4 bases, J lost 3 bases, and 11 bases lay in between. There are 15 residues in the CDR3. The germline V gene encodes CDR1 KGHDR and CDR2 SFDVKD. CDR3: CATSESGHPNEKLFF. The DNA of the CDR3 is TGTGCCACCAGTGAGTCGGGACACCCTAATGAAAAACTGTTTTTT.

The V and J genes are TRBV19 and TRBJ2-2; 11 bases are a match to TRBD1. The V segment lost 7 bases and the J segment 5 bases; nucleotides outside the gene matches: 12. Germline V gives CDR1 LNHDA, CDR2 SQIVND (reference sequence). The CDR3 totals 17 residues. CDR3 DNA: TGTGCCAGTATTTCCTTCTCCGGGACAGGGGGTACCGGGGAGCTGTTTTTT. Amino acid sequence: CASISFSGTGGTGELFF.

The chain recombines TRBV7-2 with TRBJ1-4; TRBD1 matches at 7 bases. The CDR3 is made up of 14 amino acids. V shed 2 bases, J shed 4 bases, and the junction held 1 base outside the gene matches. The germline CDR1 and CDR2 sequences are SGHTA and FQGNSA. CDR3 DNA: TGTGCCAGCAGCTTACAGGGGGGTAATGAAAAACTGTTTTTT. It yields the protein CASSLQGGNEKLFF.

The J gene is TRBJ2-7, the V gene TRBV5-1; 8 positions match TRBD1. This CDR3 has 14 residues. Losses at the gene ends were 4 bases for V and 3 bases for J; bases not matched to a gene: 6. Per germline, CDR1 SGHRS and CDR2 YFSETQ. The CDR3, as DNA: TGCGCCAGCAGCACCGCAGGGGGCGGCTACGAGCAGTACTTC. Residues: CASSTAGGGYEQYF.

This clone was seen more than once but under ten times. The chain carries TRBV7-9 and TRBJ2-7; no reliable D call. The CDR3 extends over 11 amino acids. The V gene's germline CDR1 is SEHNR and CDR2 FQNEAQ (reference sequence). The V and J ends lost 6 bases and 1 base respectively, with 4 bases between them. Here the CDR3 DNA reads TGTGCCAGCAGGAGATCCTACGAGCAGTACTTC. It translates to CASRRSYEQYF. Full variable domain (rest looked up from reference TRBV7-9 and TRBJ2-7): DTGVSQNPRHKITKRGQNVTFRCDPISEHNRLYWYRQTLGQGPEFLTYFQNEAQLEKSRLLSDRFSAERPKGSFSTLEIQRTEQGDSAMYLCASRRSYEQYFGPGTRLTVT.

The CDR3 sequence: CASSEVRGEAFF. The CDR3 DNA reads as TGCGCCAGCAGTGAGGTCAGGGGAGAAGCTTTCTTT. The chain has TRBV10-1 and TRBJ1-1; TRBD1 is a possible D gene (6 bases). The CDR3 is made up of 12 amino acids. Trimming pared 2 bases from V and 8 bases from J, leaving 9 bases between. The germline V gene encodes CDR1 WNHNN and CDR2 SYGVQD (reference sequence).

The V gene is TRBV6-5, the J gene TRBJ1-1, with a weak D call TRBD1 (5 bases). From germline, CDR1 is MNHEY and CDR2 SVGAGI. CDR3 size: 11 residues. Trimming left V 6 bases short and J 8 bases short, with 10 bases between. Here the CDR3 DNA reads TGTGCCAGCAGGCGGGGGACGGAAGCTTTCTTT. Translated, it gives CASRRGTEAFF.

This chain uses TRBV7-9 with TRBJ1-6, with a weak D call TRBD1 (6 bases). Germline CDR1 and CDR2: SEHNR and FQNEAQ (reference sequence). Trimming took off 5 bases at V and 9 bases at J, with 17 bases between the two ends. This CDR3 is built from 15 residues. CDR3 DNA: TGTGCCAGCAGCACGGCCGGGACATTAGGTTCACCCCTCCACTTT. Translation gives CASSTAGTLGSPLHF.

This chain joins TRBV6-2 or TRBV6-3 and TRBJ2-7; 14 bases match TRBD2. The CDR3 spans 17 residues. Germline V gene sequence: CDR1 MNHEY, CDR2 SVGEGT. With V trimmed by 1 base and J by 3 bases, 5 bases remained unmatched. The DNA of the CDR3 is TGTGCCAGCAGTTACTTGGGACTAGCGGGGGATAACTACGAGCAGTACTTC. Translating it yields CASSYLGLAGDNYEQYF.

CDR3: CASSPASRTASLNTEAFF. The CDR3 DNA reads as TGTGCCAGCAGCCCTGCATCTCGGACAGCATCTTTGAACACTGAAGCTTTCTTT. The V gene is TRBV14, the J gene TRBJ1-1, with a possible D match to TRBD1 (6 bases). The CDR3 consists of 18 residues. V lost 4 bases and J 0 bases, leaving 21 bases between the germline ends. The germline CDR1 and CDR2 sequences are SGHDN and FVKESK.

The V and J genes are TRBV6-1 and TRBJ1-4; a weak D match, TRBD1 (6 bases). CDR3 length equals 15 residues. CDR1 is MNHNS, CDR2 SASEGT, per germline. V shed 3 bases and J shed 2 bases, with 10 bases lying between them. The CDR3 DNA follows: TGTGCCAGCAGTGACGGACAGCCTACTAATGAAAAACTGTTTTTT. Translation: CASSDGQPTNEKLFF.

The chain carries TRBV5-6 and TRBJ2-7, with TRBD1 identical over 9 bases. The germline V gene has CDR1 SGHDT and CDR2 YYEEEE. The CDR3 covers 14 residues. The J segment lost 6 bases and the V segment lost 4 bases, leaving 8 bases of the junction unmatched. The CDR3 DNA is TGTGCCAGCAGCAACCGGGACAGGGTTGGCGAGCAGTACTTC. It specifies CASSNRDRVGEQYF.

A single count supports this clone. The chain couples TRBV5-6 to TRBJ1-2; D remains unclear. The V and J ends lost 1 base and 2 bases respectively, with 6 bases between them. Looked up from germline, CDR1 is SGHDT and CDR2 is YYEEEE. CDR3 length: 13 residues. The DNA of the CDR3 is TGTGCCAGCAGCTTGAGGGTAAACTATGGCTACACCTTC. It encodes CASSLRVNYGYTF.